The subject of this entry is one TCR beta chain. Methods used by the authors: Estimated nucleated cell counts came from reference gene primer amplification. Data came from immunoSEQ multiplex PCR; TCRdb stores just in-frame clones and leaves some out. Clonal size and the V and J genes are those of that table, whereas D and trimming came from the DNA. This sample has about 100,000 clones; almost 80% occur once, and the top ten carry approximately 30%. The source of the sample is a study of blood T cell repertoires in COVID-19. Study in general: PBMCs, B-cell-depleted T cells, or T cells were the source of the cDNA or gDNA that made up the material.

V lost 4 bases, J lost 0 bases, and 12 bases stayed unmatched. The CDR3 spans 17 residues. Germline lookup yields CDR1 SGHVS and CDR2 FQNEAQ. This receptor was identified in a man in his 70s with active or convalescent COVID-19. The gene calls are TRBV7-8 and TRBJ2-7; 7 bases are shared with TRBD2. The sample was peripheral blood. CDR3: CASSWGGAVGTSYEQYF. CDR3 DNA sequence: TGTGCCAGCAGCTGGGGGGGAGCAGTAGGGACCTCCTACGAGCAGTACTTC.